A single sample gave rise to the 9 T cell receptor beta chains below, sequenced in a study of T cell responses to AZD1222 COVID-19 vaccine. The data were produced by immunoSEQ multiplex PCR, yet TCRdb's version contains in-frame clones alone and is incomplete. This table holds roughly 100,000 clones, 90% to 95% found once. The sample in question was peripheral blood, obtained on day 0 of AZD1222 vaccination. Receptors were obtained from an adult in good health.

The CDR3 region has the DNA TGTGCCTGGAGTGTTATGGGGGCAGGGCAGCCCCAGCATTTT. Its translation: CAWSVMGAGQPQHF. The rearrangement uses TRBV30 and TRBJ1-5; tentatively, D is TRBD1 (6 bases). Trimming took off 0 bases at V and 7 bases at J, with 13 bases between the two ends. Per germline, CDR1 GTSNPN and CDR2 SVGIG (reference sequence). The CDR3 loop spans 14 amino acids.

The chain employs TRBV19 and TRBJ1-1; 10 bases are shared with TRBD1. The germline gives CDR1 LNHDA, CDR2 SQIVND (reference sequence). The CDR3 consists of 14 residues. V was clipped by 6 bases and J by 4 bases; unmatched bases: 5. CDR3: CASSLRDRGTEAFF. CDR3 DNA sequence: TGTGCCAGTAGCCTCCGGGACAGGGGCACTGAAGCTTTCTTT.

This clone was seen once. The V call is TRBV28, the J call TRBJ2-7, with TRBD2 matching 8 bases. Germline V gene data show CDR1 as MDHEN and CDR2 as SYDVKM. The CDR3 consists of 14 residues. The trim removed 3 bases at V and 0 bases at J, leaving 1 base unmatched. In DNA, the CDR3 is TGTGCCAGCAGTTTCGGGGGGGACTCCTACGAGCAGTACTTC. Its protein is CASSFGGDSYEQYF.

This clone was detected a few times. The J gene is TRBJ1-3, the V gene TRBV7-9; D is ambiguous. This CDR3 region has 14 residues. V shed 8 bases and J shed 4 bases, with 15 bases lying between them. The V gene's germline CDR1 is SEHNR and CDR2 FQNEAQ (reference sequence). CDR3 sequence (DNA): TGTGCCAGCCTCGCCCAGGCGGGCGGAAACACCATATATTTT. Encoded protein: CASLAQAGGNTIYF. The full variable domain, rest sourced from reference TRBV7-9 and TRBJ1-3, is DTGVSQNPRHKITKRGQNVTFRCDPISEHNRLYWYRQTLGQGPEFLTYFQNEAQLEKSRLLSDRFSAERPKGSFSTLEIQRTEQGDSAMYLCASLAQAGGNTIYFGEGSWLTVV.

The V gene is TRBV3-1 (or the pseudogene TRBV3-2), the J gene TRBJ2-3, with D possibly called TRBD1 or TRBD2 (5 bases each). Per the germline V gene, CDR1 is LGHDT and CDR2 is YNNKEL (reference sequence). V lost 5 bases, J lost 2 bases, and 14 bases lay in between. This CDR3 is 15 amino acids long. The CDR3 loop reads CASSGGRRHTDTQYF. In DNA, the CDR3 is TGTGCCAGCAGCGGGGGAAGGAGACACACAGATACGCAGTATTTT.

The CDR3 DNA follows: TGTGCCAGCAGCCCCACGGGAGTAGGCACAGATACGCAGTATTTT. Protein: CASSPTGVGTDTQYF. This rearrangement joins TRBV9 to TRBJ2-3, with D possibly being TRBD2 (6 bases). With 4 bases removed from V and 1 base from J, the gap between germline ends came to 13 bases. Germline values: CDR1 SGDLS, CDR2 YYNGEE. The CDR3 has 15 residues.

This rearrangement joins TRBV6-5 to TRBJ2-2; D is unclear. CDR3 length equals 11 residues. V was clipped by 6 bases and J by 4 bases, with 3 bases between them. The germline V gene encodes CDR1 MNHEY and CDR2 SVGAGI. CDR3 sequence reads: CASRGTGELFF. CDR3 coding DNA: TGTGCCAGCAGGGGCACCGGGGAGCTGTTTTTT.

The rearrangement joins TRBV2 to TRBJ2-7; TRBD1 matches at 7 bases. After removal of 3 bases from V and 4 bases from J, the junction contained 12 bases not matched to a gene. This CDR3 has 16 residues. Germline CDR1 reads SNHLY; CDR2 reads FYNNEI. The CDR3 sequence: CASSDQTGLKIYEQYF. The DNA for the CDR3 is TGTGCCAGCAGTGATCAGACAGGGCTTAAGATTTACGAGCAGTACTTC.

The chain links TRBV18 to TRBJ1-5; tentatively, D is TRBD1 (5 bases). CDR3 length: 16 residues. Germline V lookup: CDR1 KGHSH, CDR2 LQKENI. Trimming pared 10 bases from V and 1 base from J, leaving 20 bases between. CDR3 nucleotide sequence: TGTGCCACCACCGACCCAGAGGGGCGGAGCAATCAGCCCCAGCATTTT. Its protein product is CATTDPEGRSNQPQHF.